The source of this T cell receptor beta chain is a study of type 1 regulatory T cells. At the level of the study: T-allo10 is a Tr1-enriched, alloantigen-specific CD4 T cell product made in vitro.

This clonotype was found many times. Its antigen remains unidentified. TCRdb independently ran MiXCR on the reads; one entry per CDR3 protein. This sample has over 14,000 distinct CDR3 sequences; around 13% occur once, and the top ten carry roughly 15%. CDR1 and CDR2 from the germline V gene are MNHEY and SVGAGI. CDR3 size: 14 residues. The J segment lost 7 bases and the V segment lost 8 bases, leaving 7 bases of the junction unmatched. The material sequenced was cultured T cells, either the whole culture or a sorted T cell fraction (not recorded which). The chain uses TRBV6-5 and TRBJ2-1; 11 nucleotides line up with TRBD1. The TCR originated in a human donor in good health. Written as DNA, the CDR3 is TGTGCCAGCGGATCGGACAGGGGGCTTAATGAGCAGTTCTTC. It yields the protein CASGSDRGLNEQFF.